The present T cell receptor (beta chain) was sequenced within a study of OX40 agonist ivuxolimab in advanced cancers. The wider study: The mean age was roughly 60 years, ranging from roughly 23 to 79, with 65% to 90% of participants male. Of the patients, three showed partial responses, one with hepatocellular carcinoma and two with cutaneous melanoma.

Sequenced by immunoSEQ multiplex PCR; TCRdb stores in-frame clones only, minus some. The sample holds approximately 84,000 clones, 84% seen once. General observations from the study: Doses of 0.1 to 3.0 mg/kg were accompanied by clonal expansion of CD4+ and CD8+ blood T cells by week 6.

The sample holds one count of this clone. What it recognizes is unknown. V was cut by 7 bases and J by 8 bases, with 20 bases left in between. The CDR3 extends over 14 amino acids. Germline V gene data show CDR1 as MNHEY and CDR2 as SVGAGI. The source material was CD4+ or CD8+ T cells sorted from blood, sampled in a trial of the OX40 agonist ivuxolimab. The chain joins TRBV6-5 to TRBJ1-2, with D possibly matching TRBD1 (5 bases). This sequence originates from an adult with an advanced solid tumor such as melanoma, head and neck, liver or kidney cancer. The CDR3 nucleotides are TGTGCCAGCAAGACCGGGACGGGTAGTGAGGGCTACACCTTC. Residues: CASKTGTGSEGYTF.